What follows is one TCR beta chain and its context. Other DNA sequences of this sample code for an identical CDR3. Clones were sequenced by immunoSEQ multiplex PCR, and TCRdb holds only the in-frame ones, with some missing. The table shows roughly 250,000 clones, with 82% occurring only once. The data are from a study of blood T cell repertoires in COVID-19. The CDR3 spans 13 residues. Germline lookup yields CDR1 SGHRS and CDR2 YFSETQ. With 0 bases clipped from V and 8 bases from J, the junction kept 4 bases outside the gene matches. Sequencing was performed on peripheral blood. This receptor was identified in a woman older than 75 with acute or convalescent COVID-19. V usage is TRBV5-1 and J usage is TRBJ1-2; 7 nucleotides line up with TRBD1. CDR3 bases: TGCGCCAGCAGCTTGGGGGGGACAGAAGGCTACACCTTC. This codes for CASSLGGTEGYTF.